The sequence of this T cell receptor beta chain was determined in a study of T cells in localized non-small cell lung cancer. For this clone: The antigen is unknown.

Findings and caveats of the study: Uninvolved neighboring lung showed the greatest T cell clonality, exceeding tumor. Tumor samples were not multi-region, leaving intratumor heterogeneity unexcluded. Adjacent lung tissue had a median approximately 61 of the top 100 clones found in the tumor.

Repertoires were generated with immunoSEQ multiplex PCR, while TCRdb's copy carries only in-frame clones and drops some. In the table there are 4,000 or so clones, approximately 30% of which are singletons. Between the trimmed V and J ends, which lost 0 bases and 4 bases, there was a span of 13 bases. The germline gives CDR1 KGHSH, CDR2 LQKENI. The CDR3 is made up of 15 amino acids. V gene TRBV18 combines with J gene TRBJ2-7; TRBD2 is a possible D gene (6 bases). The receptor was isolated from a man between 40 and 70 years old with stage II lung adenocarcinoma. The sample consisted of lung tumor tissue, taken before any cancer treatment. The CDR3 sequence is CASSPPGGEAYEQYF. The CDR3 DNA is TGTGCCAGCTCACCACCGGGCGGGGAGGCTTACGAGCAGTACTTC. The complete variable domain, with remaining parts taken from reference TRBV18 and TRBJ2-7, reads NAGVMQNPRHLVRRRGQEARLRCSPMKGHSHVYWYRQLPEEGLKFMVYLQKENIIDESGMPKERFSAEFPKEGPSILRIQQVVRGDSAAYFCASSPPGGEAYEQYFGPGTRLTVT.